These 28 T cell receptor beta chains were sequenced from one sample in a study of long-term antiretroviral therapy in people with HIV. Version v3.0 of the immunoSEQ assay was performed at survey level. Clones were read by immunoSEQ multiplex PCR, and TCRdb kept only the in-frame ones, dropping some. Among about 20,000 clones, roughly nine tenths were seen once, and the ten largest hold roughly 9.8%. The starting material was unsorted PBMCs, obtained roughly 4.2 years before starting antiretroviral therapy. The receptors derive from a woman in her twenties or thirties with HIV.

The chain uses TRBV7-2 and TRBJ2-1, with 9 bases that match TRBD1. Germline CDR1 is SGHTA and CDR2 is FQGNSA. After removal of 1 base from V and 4 bases from J, the junction contained 5 bases not matched to a gene. The CDR3 extends over 16 amino acids. The CDR3 bases are TGTGCCAGCAGCTTAGATGGGACAGGGCGTTACAATGAGCAGTTCTTC. This translates into CASSLDGTGRYNEQFF.

CDR3 sequence (DNA): TGTGCCAGCAGTGTTAACCGGGGGGACTACGAGCAGTACTTC. The encoded protein is CASSVNRGDYEQYF. J is TRBJ2-7 and V is TRBV2; 7 positions agree with TRBD2. In germline, CDR1 is SNHLY, CDR2 FYNNEI. The CDR3 runs to 14 residues. The V and J ends lost 4 bases and 3 bases, in that order; junction bases with no gene match: 6.

This chain connects TRBV7-2 to TRBJ2-2; D is unresolved. Germline V lookup: CDR1 SGHTA, CDR2 FQGNSA. This CDR3 is 13 amino acids long. V gave up 1 base and J gave up 7 bases, with 7 bases separating them. The CDR3: CASSLGYYGELFF. The CDR3 DNA follows: TGTGCCAGCAGCTTAGGGTATTACGGGGAGCTGTTTTTT.

The rearrangement links TRBV6-5 to TRBJ1-4, with D possibly being TRBD1 (5 bases). Trimming took 0 bases from V and 3 from J, leaving 8 bases between them. Germline CDR1 is MNHEY and CDR2 is SVGAGI. The CDR3 totals 15 residues. The CDR3 protein is CASSYSGTANEKLFF. The CDR3 DNA sequence: TGTGCCAGCAGTTACTCAGGGACGGCTAATGAAAAACTGTTTTTT.

CDR3 nucleotides: TGTGCCAGCAGCTTAGCTGGAGCGGGGGGACCTCGCGAGCAGTTCTTC. Translated: CASSLAGAGGPREQFF. The chain uses TRBV7-2 and TRBJ2-1, with TRBD2 matching 9 bases. The germline gives CDR1 SGHTA, CDR2 FQGNSA. V shed 0 bases, J shed 10 bases, and the junction held 10 bases outside the gene matches. CDR3 length: 16 residues.

This clone has just one count. The rearrangement uses TRBV29-1 and TRBJ1-5; TRBD1 matches 8 bases. V shed 8 bases and J 5 bases; nucleotides not matched to a gene: 11. This CDR3 region has 14 residues. Per the germline V gene, CDR1 is SQVTM and CDR2 is ANQGSEA. CDR3 sequence reads: CSYSQGAEDQPQHF. CDR3 in DNA: TGCAGCTACTCCCAGGGGGCTGAGGATCAGCCCCAGCATTTT.

The chain has TRBV4-1 and TRBJ1-6, with D maybe TRBD1 (6 bases). Germline CDR1 MGHRA, CDR2 YSYEKL. V lost 0 bases and J 1 base, leaving 13 bases between the germline ends. This CDR3 contains 18 residues. CDR3 bases: TGCGCCAGCAGCCAAGAAGCTCCAGGGGCTTCCTATAATTCACCCCTCCACTTT. This translates into CASSQEAPGASYNSPLHF.

CDR3: CASSSLPGLAGGIINEQFF. CDR3 sequence (DNA): TGTGCCAGCAGTTCTCTCCCGGGACTAGCGGGGGGGATAATCAATGAGCAGTTCTTC. The rearrangement links TRBV28 to TRBJ2-1, with 16 positions matching TRBD2. This CDR3 has 19 amino acids. Per the germline V gene, CDR1 is MDHEN and CDR2 is SYDVKM. V lost 4 bases and J lost 6; bases outside the gene matches: 12.

The V call is TRBV7-9, the J call TRBJ2-1; D may be TRBD1 (5 bases). Between the trimmed V and J ends, which lost 0 bases and 7 bases, there was a span of 10 bases. This CDR3 is 14 amino acids long. Germline V lookup: CDR1 SEHNR, CDR2 FQNEAQ (reference sequence). CDR3 sequence reads: CASSLAGKGNEQFF. DNA of the CDR3: TGTGCCAGCAGCTTAGCGGGAAAGGGGAATGAGCAGTTCTTC.

In DNA, the CDR3 is TGTGCCAGCTCACCACTGGCCGGGACAGGGGAGAACACTGAAGCTTTCTTT. As protein: CASSPLAGTGENTEAFF. The chain employs TRBV18 and TRBJ1-1; 10 bases match TRBD1. Germline CDR1 reads KGHSH; CDR2 reads LQKENI. CDR3 length: 17 amino acids. J gave up 1 base and V 1 base, and 6 bases lay outside the gene matches.

The gene calls are TRBV5-1 and TRBJ2-3; 9 bases agree with TRBD1. The CDR3 has 16 residues. Trimming cost V 4 bases and J 0 bases; bases outside gene matches: 6. Germline-derived CDR1 and CDR2 are SGHRS and YFSETQ. CDR3 region: CASSPGQGPSTDTQYF. The CDR3 DNA reads TGCGCCAGCAGCCCAGGACAGGGGCCCAGCACAGATACGCAGTATTTT. Full variable domain (outside the CDR3, taken from reference TRBV5-1 and TRBJ2-3): KAGVTQTPRYLIKTRGQQVTLSCSPISGHRSVSWYQQTPGQGLQFLFEYFSETQRNKGNFPGRFSGRQFSNSRSEMNVSTLELGDSALYLCASSPGQGPSTDTQYFGPGTRLTVL.

The chain links TRBV6-6 to TRBJ1-1; 7 bases are a match to TRBD1. V lost 0 bases to trimming and J lost 12 bases; unmatched junction nucleotides: 10. Germline CDR1 MNHNY, CDR2 SVGAGI (reference sequence). The CDR3 runs 14 residues. CDR3 bases: TGTGCCAGCAGTTACTCCACTCAGGGGGAGAAGACTTTCTTT. The encoded protein is CASSYSTQGEKTFF.

The chain combines TRBV9 with TRBJ1-2; the D gene is possibly TRBD1 (6 bases). This CDR3 has 16 amino acids. Trimming took 0 bases from V and 2 from J, leaving 14 bases between them. Germline values: CDR1 SGDLS, CDR2 YYNGEE. CDR3 sequence reads: CASSVASRGDNYGYTF. In nucleotides, the CDR3 is TGTGCCAGCAGCGTAGCTTCCAGGGGTGACAACTATGGCTACACCTTC.

The chain links TRBV7-2 to TRBJ1-5; 9 nucleotides match TRBD1. With 0 bases clipped from V and 2 bases from J, the junction kept 8 bases outside the gene matches. CDR1 and CDR2 (germline): SGHTA, FQGNSA. The length of the CDR3 is 18 residues. CDR3 amino acids: CASSLAGTGYGGNQPQHF. In nucleotides, the CDR3 is TGTGCCAGCAGCTTAGCCGGGACAGGGTATGGTGGCAATCAGCCCCAGCATTTT.

The genes are TRBV5-8 and TRBJ1-3; D gene uncertain. Germline-derived CDR1 and CDR2 are SGHTS and YDEGEE. The CDR3 has 14 amino acids. V was clipped by 6 bases and J by 0 bases, with 10 bases between them. For the CDR3, the DNA is TGTGCCAGCACACGGTCCAGCTCTGGAAACACCATATATTTT. Its translation: CASTRSSSGNTIYF.

V gene TRBV2 combines with J gene TRBJ1-2, with D possibly being TRBD1 (5 bases). The CDR3 has 12 amino acids. V was shortened by 6 bases and J by 7 bases, with 12 bases between the two germline ends. Germline CDR1 SNHLY, CDR2 FYNNEI. In DNA form, the CDR3 reads TGTGCCAGCAGCGAGTTGAGGGGTGGCTACACCTTC. Amino acids: CASSELRGGYTF.

The V call is TRBV5-1, the J call TRBJ2-2; D is perhaps TRBD2 (6 bases). With 0 bases removed from V and 4 bases from J, the gap between germline ends came to 13 bases. Germline CDR1 and CDR2: SGHRS and YFSETQ. The CDR3 is 16 residues long. The CDR3 nucleotides read TGCGCCAGCAGCTTGGTTCGGGGGTCGATCACCGGGGAGCTGTTTTTT. Translation gives CASSLVRGSITGELFF. The complete variable domain, with remaining parts taken from reference TRBV5-1 and TRBJ2-2, reads KAGVTQTPRYLIKTRGQQVTLSCSPISGHRSVSWYQQTPGQGLQFLFEYFSETQRNKGNFPGRFSGRQFSNSRSEMNVSTLELGDSALYLCASSLVRGSITGELFFGEGSRLTVL.

The V call is TRBV5-1, the J call TRBJ2-5, with 11 bases fitting TRBD2. CDR3 length equals 15 residues. CDR1 and CDR2 (germline): SGHRS, YFSETQ. V was pared by 3 bases and J by 3 bases, with 4 bases of the junction left unmatched. The CDR3 DNA is TGCGCCAGCAGCTCACTAGCGGGGGCCGAAGAGACCCAGTACTTC. Translated, it gives CASSSLAGAEETQYF.

This clone came up a few times. The chain joins TRBV25-1 to TRBJ1-6; D remains ambiguous. The CDR3 loop spans 10 amino acids. The V gene's germline CDR1 is MGHDK and CDR2 SYGVNS. The CDR3 is CAVGVSPLHF. The CDR3 DNA reads as TGTGCTGTTGGGGTTTCACCCCTCCACTTT.

The chain recombines TRBV7-2 with TRBJ1-2; TRBD1 aligns across 8 bases. Unmatched junction bases numbered 4, after V lost 1 base and J lost 6 bases. The CDR3 has 14 amino acids. The germline V gene encodes CDR1 SGHTA and CDR2 FQGNSA. DNA of the CDR3: TGTGCCAGCAGCTTAGGGGGACAGGCAGATGGCTACACCTTC. Translating gives CASSLGGQADGYTF.

The V gene is TRBV19, the J gene TRBJ1-2, with 7 bases that match TRBD1. CDR3 length: 15 residues. V shed 0 bases and J 3 bases; nucleotides not matched to a gene: 4. Per germline, CDR1 LNHDA and CDR2 SQIVND (reference sequence). CDR3 bases: TGTGCCAGTAGTATAGATCAGGGACAGTACTATGGCTACACCTTC. Its translation is CASSIDQGQYYGYTF.

The genes are TRBV5-4 and TRBJ1-1; TRBD1 matches at 12 bases. CDR3 length: 16 amino acids. With 0 bases clipped from V and 7 bases from J, the junction kept 7 bases outside the gene matches. Germline V CDR1 and CDR2: SGHNT, YYREEE (reference sequence). The CDR3 sequence: CASSLAGTGGPFEAFF. DNA for the CDR3: TGTGCCAGCAGCTTGGCCGGGACAGGGGGCCCGTTTGAAGCTTTCTTT. The full variable domain, completed using reference TRBV5-4 and TRBJ1-1, is ETGVTQSPTHLIKTRGQQVTLRCSSQSGHNTVSWYQQALGQGPQFIFQYYREEENGRGNFPPRFSGLQFPNYSSELNVNALELDDSALYLCASSLAGTGGPFEAFFGQGTRLTVV.

This chain links TRBV10-3 with TRBJ2-1; D is unclear. The ends were cut back, 3 bases at V and 0 bases at J, with 9 bases in the middle. CDR1 and CDR2 from the germline V gene are ENHRY and SYGVKD. The CDR3 loop spans 15 amino acids. The CDR3 protein is CAISDVEDSYNEQFF. For the CDR3, the DNA is TGTGCCATCAGTGATGTAGAGGACTCCTACAATGAGCAGTTCTTC.

This sequence joins TRBV29-1 and TRBJ1-1; TRBD1 matches at 9 bases. Germline CDR1 and CDR2: SQVTM and ANQGSEA. The CDR3 runs to 19 residues. V shed 7 bases, J shed 0 bases, and the junction held 21 bases outside the gene matches. The CDR3 DNA reads as TGCAGCGCAGGCGGGGCCTTAGACAGGGGGTATCGAATGAACACTGAAGCTTTCTTT. Its protein is CSAGGALDRGYRMNTEAFF.

This chain links TRBV30 with TRBJ1-1; D is undetermined. Germline V CDR1 and CDR2: GTSNPN, SVGIG (reference sequence). The germline V and J ends were trimmed by 4 bases and 0 bases, with 12 bases remaining between them. The CDR3 contains 14 residues. The CDR3 spells CAWNRPKLNTEAFF. CDR3 bases: TGTGCCTGGAATCGACCAAAGCTGAACACTGAAGCTTTCTTT.

The chain employs TRBV10-3 and TRBJ1-2, with D perhaps TRBD1 (5 bases). V lost 2 bases and J lost 8, with 21 bases in between. The length of the CDR3 is 16 residues. Per germline, CDR1 ENHRY and CDR2 SYGVKD. The CDR3 DNA is TGTGCCATCAGTGAGCCGACAGTCGCCCTCAGACAAGGCTACACCTTC. It is translated as CAISEPTVALRQGYTF.

This clone is a singleton in its sample. The chain has TRBV4-1 and TRBJ1-2; D is undetermined. The CDR3 is 13 amino acids. Germline CDR1 is MGHRA and CDR2 is YSYEKL. Trimming cost V 0 bases and J 6 bases, with 8 bases left between them. CDR3 coding DNA: TGCGCCAGCAGCCAAGACCCGAGGGATGGCTACACCTTC. Translating it yields CASSQDPRDGYTF.

This sequence joins TRBV28 and TRBJ2-5, with 11 bases matching TRBD2. With V trimmed by 10 bases and J by 3 bases, 16 bases remained unmatched. The CDR3 covers 17 residues. Germline CDR1 and CDR2: MDHEN and SYDVKM. CDR3 protein: CATRRRGLADSKETQYF. CDR3 bases: TGTGCCACCCGCAGGAGGGGACTAGCGGACTCTAAAGAGACCCAGTACTTC.